The text below deals with one T cell receptor beta chain. Its antigen is unidentified. This specimen comes from a study of shared clonotypes between healthy human individuals. Regarding the study as a whole: Memory subsets generally showed lower estimated richness than naive subsets.

The assay was immunoSEQ multiplex PCR, and TCRdb's table has in-frame clones only and misses some. Here the sample spans approximately 2.4 million clones, under 97% being singletons. Sequenced sample: naive CD4+ T cells sorted from blood. Subset in this sample: CD45RA+ positively selected. The clonotype originates from a man between 18 and 35 years old in good health.

The CDR3: CASTLGQGVETQYF. The CDR3, as DNA: TGTGCCAGCACCCTAGGACAGGGAGTAGAGACCCAGTACTTC. The chain recombines TRBV28 with TRBJ2-5, with 8 bases identical to TRBD1. The CDR3 is 14 residues long. Germline V gene data show CDR1 as MDHEN and CDR2 as SYDVKM. J lost 4 bases, V lost 7 bases, and 8 bases had no gene match.